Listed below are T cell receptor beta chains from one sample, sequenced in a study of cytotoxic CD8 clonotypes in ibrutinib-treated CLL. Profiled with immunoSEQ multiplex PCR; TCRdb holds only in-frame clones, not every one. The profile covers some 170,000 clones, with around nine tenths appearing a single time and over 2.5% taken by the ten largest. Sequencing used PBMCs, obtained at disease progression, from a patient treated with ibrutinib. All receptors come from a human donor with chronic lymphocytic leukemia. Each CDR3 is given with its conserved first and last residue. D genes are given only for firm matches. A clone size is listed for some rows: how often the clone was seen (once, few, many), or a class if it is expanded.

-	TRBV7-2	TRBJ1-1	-	TGTGCCAGCAGGGGACGAACCATGAACACTGAAGCTTTCTTT	CASRGRTMNTEAFF
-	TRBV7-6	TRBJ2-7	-	TGTGCCAGCAGCTCCGGGGCAGGGCCCTACGAGCAGTACTTC	CASSSGAGPYEQYF
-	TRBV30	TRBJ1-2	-	TGTGCCTGGAGTGTACAGTCTCGGGGAGTGTATGGCTACACCTTC	CAWSVQSRGVYGYTF
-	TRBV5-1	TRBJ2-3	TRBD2	TGCGCCAGCAGGTTTAGCGGGGTTAGCACAGATACGCAGTATTTT	CASRFSGVSTDTQYF
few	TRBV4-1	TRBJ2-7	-	TGCGCCAGCAGCCAAGATCGTCTAGCCGGGTCCGAGCAGTACTTC	CASSQDRLAGSEQYF
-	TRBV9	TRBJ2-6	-	TGTGCCAGCAGCGGAACAGGGTCTGGGGCCAACGTCCTGACTTTC	CASSGTGSGANVLTF
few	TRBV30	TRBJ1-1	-	TGTGCCTGGAGTGTGTTACAGGGAAACACTGAAGCTTTCTTT	CAWSVLQGNTEAFF
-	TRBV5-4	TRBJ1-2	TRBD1	TGTGCCAGCAGCTTTGGAGAGGGGGCATTGGGCTACACCTTC	CASSFGEGALGYTF
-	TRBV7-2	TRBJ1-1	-	TGTGCCAGCAGCTTCGGGACACTTAAGATGAACACTGAAGCTTTCTTT	CASSFGTLKMNTEAFF
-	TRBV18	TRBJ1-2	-	TGTGCCAGCTCACCGAGGGAGGATGGCTACACCTTC	CASSPREDGYTF
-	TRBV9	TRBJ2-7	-	TGTGCCAGCAGCGTAGGACGGGAATCCTACGAGCAGTACTTC	CASSVGRESYEQYF
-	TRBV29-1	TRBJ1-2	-	TGCAGCGTGCAAGATCGGGGGGGGACCATACACTATGGCTACACCTTC	CSVQDRGGTIHYGYTF
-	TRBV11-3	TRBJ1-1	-	TGTGCCAGCAGCTTAGACAGGGGCACTGAAGCTTTCTTT	CASSLDRGTEAFF
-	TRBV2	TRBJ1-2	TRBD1	TGTGCCAGCAGGAACAGGGGGCAGGACTATGGCTACACCTTC	CASRNRGQDYGYTF
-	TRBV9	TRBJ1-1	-	TGTGCCAGCAGCGTAGAAAACACCTTGAACACTGAAGCTTTCTTT	CASSVENTLNTEAFF
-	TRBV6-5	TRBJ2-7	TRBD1	TGTGCCAGCAGTTACTCGAACAGGGGGTACTCCTACGAGCAGTACTTC	CASSYSNRGYSYEQYF
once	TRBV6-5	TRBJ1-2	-	TGTGCCAGCAGTTACGGTGGCAGCCACTATGGCTACACCTTC	CASSYGGSHYGYTF